This T cell receptor (beta chain) is drawn from a study of Ad26.COV2.S vaccination and SARS-CoV-2 variants. Study-level information: Of the COV1001 trial arms, the Ad26.COV2.S arm included the donor.

Here immunoSEQ multiplex PCR was the method, and the copy in TCRdb shows in-frame clones only, minus some. The sample contains a few hundred thousand clones, 85% to 90% of which appear only once. Whole-study findings and limits: Placebo and vaccine recipients had non-spike TCR breadth that was similar. Participants in the vaccine arm had higher spike-specific TCR breadth; placebo recipients had lower.

Comments on this clone: The antigen remains undetermined.

Treatment here: roughly 18 received Ad26.COV2.S at low or high dose, single or two shots; roughly 5 received placebo; per-sample allocation not given. Material that was analyzed had been drawn on day 63 after the first vaccine or placebo injection. Sequenced here: peripheral blood, sampled in a trial of Ad26.COV2.S vaccine versus placebo. The sequence came from a person between 18 and 59 years old who received the Ad26.COV2.S COVID-19 vaccine or a placebo.

The chain's CDR3 is CASSYPGREYGYTF. As DNA, the CDR3 is TGTGCCAGCAGTTACCCCGGCAGGGAATATGGCTACACCTTC. The V call is TRBV6-2 or TRBV6-3, the J call TRBJ1-2; D is perhaps TRBD1 (5 bases). Trimming left V 2 bases short and J 5 bases short, with 12 bases between. In germline, CDR1 is MNHEY, CDR2 SVGEGT. The CDR3 length is 14 residues.